The following is a T cell receptor beta chain sequence with its context. The antigen is undetermined. This entry is derived from a study of beta chain features in type 1 diabetes. CDR1 and CDR2 (germline): LGHNA, YSLEER. V lost 0 bases and J lost 1, with 3 bases in between. CDR3 size: 13 residues. Sorting that relied on CD45RO/CCR7/CD25/CD127/CD95/CD27 yielded CD4+ naive, central memory, regulatory and stem cell-like memory cells. Study observations and caveats: A closer apparent resemblance between naive, central memory and Treg TCRB repertoires was seen in patients than in healthy donors. TCRB CDR3s were moderately but significantly shorter in Type 1 diabetes patients in all four CD4+ subsets.

The investigators reverse transcribed all of the isolated RNA, so they sequenced expressed TCRB transcripts. Using immunoSEQ multiplex PCR, the repertoire was profiled, and TCRdb retains in-frame clones only, with some absent. The sample has 95,000 to 150,000 clones, 16% seen once. The V call is TRBV4-3, the J call TRBJ1-1; D is unclear. The sequenced sample consisted of central memory CD4+ T cells from blood. The sequence derives from a man in his thirties or forties with type 1 diabetes. The DNA of the CDR3 is TGCGCCAGCAGCCAAGACAAGAACACTGAAGCTTTCTTT. Protein: CASSQDKNTEAFF.